This T cell receptor beta chain stems from a study of cytomegalovirus exposure and HLA in healthy donors. Study information: About 85 million unique TCRs from HLA-typed donors were held in an early release of data. The study, taken as a whole, reports: A link between a missense DCLRE1C variant and TCR beta V- and J-gene trimming emerged from a later analysis. Researchers counted roughly 160 TCR beta chains as cytomegalovirus-associated. An ancestry cluster, one associated with Asian ancestry, reportedly showed fewer N-insertions than the approximately 700-donor mean in a later analysis.

A word on this clone: Its antigen is unidentified.

The primer mix had 60 Vbeta and 13 Jbeta primers. Profiled with immunoSEQ multiplex PCR; TCRdb holds only in-frame clones, not every one. The sample table sets out tens of thousands of clones. Germline V gene data show CDR1 as GTSNPN and CDR2 as SVGIG (reference sequence). Trimming at V came to 3 bases and at J to 5 bases, leaving 11 bases not matched to a gene. The CDR3 sequence is 16 residues long. The V and J genes are TRBV30 and TRBJ2-5, with 11 bases identical to TRBD2. This sequence was found in a woman between 25 and 40 years old in good health and CMV-seropositive. Sequenced input: PBMCs. CDR3 loop: CAWSGATSGSGETQYF. The DNA of the CDR3 is TGTGCCTGGAGCGGGGCTACTAGCGGGAGTGGGGAGACCCAGTACTTC. The variable domain in full, with the rest retrieved from reference TRBV30 and TRBJ2-5, is SQTIHQWPATLVQPVGSPLSLECTVEGTSNPNLYWYRQAAGRGLQLLFYSVGIGQISSEVPQNLSASRPQDRQFILSSKKLLLSDSGFYLCAWSGATSGSGETQYFGPGTRLLVL.